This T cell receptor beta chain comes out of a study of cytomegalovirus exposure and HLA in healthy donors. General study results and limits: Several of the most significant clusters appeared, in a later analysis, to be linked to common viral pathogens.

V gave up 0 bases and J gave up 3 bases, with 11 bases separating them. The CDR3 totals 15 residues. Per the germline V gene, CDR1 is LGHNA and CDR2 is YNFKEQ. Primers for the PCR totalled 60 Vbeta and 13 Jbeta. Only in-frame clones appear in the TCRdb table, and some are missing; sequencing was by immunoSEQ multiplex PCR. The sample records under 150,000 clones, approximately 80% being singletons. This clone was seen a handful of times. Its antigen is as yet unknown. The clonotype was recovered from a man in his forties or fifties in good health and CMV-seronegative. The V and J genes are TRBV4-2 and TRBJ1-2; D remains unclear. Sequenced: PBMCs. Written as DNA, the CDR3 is TGTGCCAGCAGCCAAGATCCGGTCGTCTACTATGGCTACACCTTC. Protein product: CASSQDPVVYYGYTF.